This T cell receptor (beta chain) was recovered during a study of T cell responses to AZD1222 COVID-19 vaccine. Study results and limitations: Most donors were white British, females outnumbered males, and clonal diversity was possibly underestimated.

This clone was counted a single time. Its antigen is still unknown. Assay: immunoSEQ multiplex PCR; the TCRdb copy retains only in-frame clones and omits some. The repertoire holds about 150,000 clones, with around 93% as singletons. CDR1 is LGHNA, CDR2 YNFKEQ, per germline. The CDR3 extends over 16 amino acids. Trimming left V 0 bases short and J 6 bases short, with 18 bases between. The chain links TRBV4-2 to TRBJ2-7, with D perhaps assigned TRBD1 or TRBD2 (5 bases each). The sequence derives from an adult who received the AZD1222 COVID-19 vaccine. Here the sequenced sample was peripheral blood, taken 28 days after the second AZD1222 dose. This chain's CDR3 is CASSQDVSRVDSEQYF. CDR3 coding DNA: TGTGCCAGCAGCCAAGATGTAAGCAGGGTGGACTCCGAGCAGTACTTC.